A selection of T cell receptor beta chains follows, all from one sample in a study of molecular identifiers for immune sequencing clone quantification. In TCRdb, the PCR reads were re-called with MiXCR into one record per CDR3 protein. The sample comprises about 500,000 distinct CDR3 sequences, around 23% of which are singletons, and 0.76% rests with the top ten. The sequencing sample was made of naive CD8+ T cells from blood, with Jurkat cell RNA spiked in. The receptors were sampled from a human donor in good health. Some libraries in this study had Jurkat cell RNA spiked in. Each CDR3 is given with its conserved first and last residue. A D gene is named only where the DNA matches it firmly. Expanded clones are given a class, and other clones once, few, many or no size at all.

TGCGCCAGCAGCTCACCAGTGAATGGCTACACCTTC CASSSPVNGYTF TRBV5-1 many NA TRBJ1-2
TGTGCCAGCAGTTTGGCAGGATCGACAACTAATGAAAAACTGTTTTTT CASSLAGSTTNEKLFF TRBV12-3/TRBV12-4 many NA TRBJ1-4
TGCGCCAGCAGCCAAGAAATTGGGGTTTCCACAGATACGCAGTATTTT CASSQEIGVSTDTQYF TRBV4-3 many NA TRBJ2-3
TGCAGTGCTAGAAGGCTAGAGGGGGGGGCCCTATATGGCTACACCTTC CSARRLEGGALYGYTF TRBV20-1 few NA TRBJ1-2
TGCAGCGTTGCGGGGGGCCAGGGTGAAAAACTGTTTTTT CSVAGGQGEKLFF TRBV29-1 many NA TRBJ1-4
TGCGCCAGCTGGGACAGGTATCAAGAGACCCAGTACTTC CASWDRYQETQYF TRBV5-1 few TRBD1 TRBJ2-5
TGCGCCAGCAGCTTGGCCTCAGGAAGACGGGTCACTGAAGCTTTCTTT CASSLASGRRVTEAFF TRBV5-1 few NA TRBJ1-1
TGTGCCAGCAGCCCGACAGGGGTAGTTATAGACAATGAGCAGTTATTC CASSPTGVVIDNEQLF TRBV6-1 NA TRBD1 TRBJ2-1
TGTGCCAGCAGTCCCCGTTGGGAGCAGTACTTC CASSPRWEQYF TRBV6-2/TRBV6-3 NA NA TRBJ2-7
TGCGCCAGCAGCCATAGTGACAGGTTAGGGGATCAGCCCCAGCATTTT CASSHSDRLGDQPQHF TRBV4-1 few NA TRBJ1-5
TGCAGTGCTAGAAAGGGACTAGCGGCTGATACGCAGTATTTT CSARKGLAADTQYF TRBV20-1 NA TRBD2 TRBJ2-3
TGCGCCAGCAGCCGTTCTGTCGGGGGGGGGATTAGCACAGATACGCAGTATTTT CASSRSVGGGISTDTQYF TRBV4-1 NA TRBD2 TRBJ2-3
TGTGCCAGCAGTTTAAGGGCCCCCCCTGGGCATCCCTACGAGCAGTACTTC CASSLRAPPGHPYEQYF TRBV27 NA NA TRBJ2-7
TGTGCCAGCAGTTTATTTGGTCGGAACACTGAAGCTTTCTTT CASSLFGRNTEAFF TRBV28 many NA TRBJ1-1
TGTGCCAGCAGTTTGAGCGGTACGAACACTGAAGCTTTCTTT CASSLSGTNTEAFF TRBV28 many NA TRBJ1-1
TGCGCCAGCAGCCAAGATTTAACCACAAACTATGGCTACACCTTC CASSQDLTTNYGYTF TRBV4-3 many NA TRBJ1-2
TGTGCTAGTGGTTTGGGTAGGACTGAAGCTTTCTTT CASGLGRTEAFF TRBV12-5 many NA TRBJ1-1
TGTGCCAGCAGTTTAATCCGTGCCCCGGTCACAGATACGCAGTATTTT CASSLIRAPVTDTQYF TRBV27 many NA TRBJ2-3
TGTGCCAGCAGCTCCCCCTTGGGGGGGGACAGGACTGAATACGAGCAGTACTTC CASSSPLGGDRTEYEQYF TRBV5-3 few NA TRBJ2-7
TGCGCCAGCAGCCAGTGGACTAGCGGGAGGGCGAAGAATGAGCAGTTCTTC CASSQWTSGRAKNEQFF TRBV4-1 NA TRBD2 TRBJ2-1
TGTGCCAGCAGTCAGGGACTAGCGGGATGGGGCACAGATACGCAGTATTTT CASSQGLAGWGTDTQYF TRBV9 few TRBD2 TRBJ2-3
TGTGCCAGCTCACCATGGACTAGCGGGAGATTGGCGGATACGCAGTATTTT CASSPWTSGRLADTQYF TRBV18 NA TRBD2 TRBJ2-3
TGTGCCAACAGCCTTCAGAATGGACTAGCGGCTGAGACCCAGTACTTC CANSLQNGLAAETQYF TRBV2 few TRBD2 TRBJ2-5
TGCAGCGTTGAGGGACGGGGGGCGCAGGCCTATGGCTACACCTTC CSVEGRGAQAYGYTF TRBV29-1 NA NA TRBJ1-2
TGTGCCTGGTCCCCCGTGGACAGGGGTTATGGCTACACCTTC CAWSPVDRGYGYTF TRBV30 many TRBD1 TRBJ1-2
TGTGCCAGCAGCTTGGTGGCTAGCGGGAACACCGGGGAGCTGTTTTTT CASSLVASGNTGELFF TRBV5-6 few TRBD2 TRBJ2-2
TGTGCCAGCAGCCAAGATTTTGGGACTAGCGGGTACCAAGAGACCCAGTACTTC CASSQDFGTSGYQETQYF TRBV3-1 NA TRBD2 TRBJ2-5
TGCGCCAGCACGGTCGATGCCTCCTACGAGCAGTACTTC CASTVDASYEQYF TRBV5-1 few NA TRBJ2-7
NA CASSSSDRNIQYF TRBV12-3/TRBV12-4 many NA TRBJ2-4
TGTGCCAGCAGTTTAGGGGGCGCGACGAACACTGAAGCTTTCTTT CASSLGGATNTEAFF TRBV12-3/TRBV12-4 many NA TRBJ1-1
TGTGCCAGCAGGGACAGCCAAGAGACCCAGTACTTC CASRDSQETQYF TRBV12-3/TRBV12-4 many NA TRBJ2-5
TGTGCCAGCAGTTACGGGACAAGAGTTTACACCGGGGAGCTGTTTTTT CASSYGTRVYTGELFF TRBV6-5 NA NA TRBJ2-2
TGCGCCAGCAGCCACGGGACAGGCTCTGGAAACACCATATATTTT CASSHGTGSGNTIYF TRBV4-3 many TRBD1 TRBJ1-3
TGTGCCAGCAGTTTAGTACTAGCGGACCAAGAGACCCAGTACTTC CASSLVLADQETQYF TRBV12-3/TRBV12-4 many TRBD2 TRBJ2-5
TGTGCCAGCACTAAGGATTCGAACTCTGGAAACATCATATATTTT CASTKDSNSGNIIYF TRBV12-3/TRBV12-4 NA NA TRBJ1-3
TGTGCCAGCAGCCAAGGGGACACGGGGGGTTACGAGCAGTACTTC CASSQGDTGGYEQYF TRBV4-2 NA NA TRBJ2-7
TGTGCCAGCACTCCGGGACCAAGTAACTACGAGCAGTACTTC CASTPGPSNYEQYF TRBV5-6 many NA TRBJ2-7
TGTGCCAGCAGTTTTTCTTGGCAGGGGGCCACCGGGGAGCTGTTTTTT CASSFSWQGATGELFF TRBV27 NA TRBD1 TRBJ2-2
TGCGCCAGCAGCCAAGGGCGGAATGAGCAGTTCTTC CASSQGRNEQFF TRBV4-3 NA NA TRBJ2-1
TGTGCCAGCAGTTTACAGCCAAGCCTCTACGAGCAGTACTTC CASSLQPSLYEQYF TRBV27 NA NA TRBJ2-7
TGTGCCAGCAGCCGGGGGCAGGGGTATCGCCAAGAGACCCAGTACTTC CASSRGQGYRQETQYF TRBV3-1 few NA TRBJ2-5
TGTGCCACCCCCCCGGCCTGCAGAATATACAATGAGCAGTTCTTC CATPPACRIYNEQFF TRBV24-1 many NA TRBJ2-1
TGTGCCACCAGCAGAGATCGCGGGGTTCTGTTCTTC CATSRDRGVLFF TRBV15 NA NA TRBJ2-1
TGCGCCAGCAGCCAAGAATCCGGACAGGGATATGAGCAGTTCTTC CASSQESGQGYEQFF TRBV4-1 many TRBD1 TRBJ2-1